These 2 T cell receptor beta chains came from one sample sequenced in a study of blood T cell repertoires in COVID-19. Libraries were prepared by immunoSEQ multiplex PCR; TCRdb keeps only in-frame clonotypes and omits some of them. The data show some 42,000 clones, almost 90% seen once. Material for sequencing was peripheral blood. The source of these receptors is a man aged 45 to 65 with active COVID-19.

This chain connects TRBV11-1 to TRBJ1-3; weak D call: TRBD1 (5 bases). V lost 6 bases, J lost 0 bases, and 9 bases lay in between. Per the germline V gene, CDR1 is SGHAT and CDR2 is FQDESV (reference sequence). This CDR3 spans 14 amino acids. The CDR3 DNA reads TGTGCCAGCAGTCGACAGTTCTCTGGAAACACCATATATTTT. Translation: CASSRQFSGNTIYF.

This clone has only one observation. V gene TRBV27 combines with J gene TRBJ2-2, with D perhaps TRBD2 (5 bases). Deletions cut 2 bases from V and 3 bases from J, with 13 bases between. The CDR3 has 16 residues. CDR1 and CDR2 from the germline V gene are MNHEY and SMNVEV (reference sequence). Here the CDR3 DNA reads TGTGCCAGCAGTTTACGGACTCCCGAGTACACCGGGGAGCTGTTTTTT. Amino acid sequence: CASSLRTPEYTGELFF.